The 26 T cell receptor beta chains below all came from one sample that was sequenced in a study of Graves' ophthalmopathy and Graves' hyperthyroidism. RNA transcripts yielded amplified TCR beta CDR3 regions. In the first round, RT-PCR was carried out with HTBI primers, and a multiplex PCR formed the second round. Using its own MiXCR run on the multiplex PCR reads, TCRdb lists one record per CDR3 protein. The sample lists 300,000 to 450,000 distinct CDR3 sequences, about 17% occurring once. Sequenced sample: peripheral blood. All receptors derive from an adult woman with stable Graves' hyperthyroidism.

This clonotype was counted between two and nine times. The chain couples TRBV10-3 to TRBJ2-6; 9 nucleotides line up with TRBD1. This CDR3 region has 20 residues. V was clipped by 5 bases and J by 0 bases; unmatched bases: 14. Germline assignment: CDR1 ENHRY and CDR2 SYGVKD. This CDR3 is CAISKQGADLPLSGANVLTF. CDR3 nucleotides: TGTGCCATCAGTAAACAGGGGGCCGACCTCCCCCTCTCTGGGGCCAACGTCCTGACTTTC.

This clonotype occurred many times. The CDR3 region has the DNA TGTGCCAGCAGCTTCTTGGATAGCAATCAGCCCCAGCATTTT. This sequence encodes CASSFLDSNQPQHF. The chain employs TRBV5-5 and TRBJ1-5; no clear D gene. The CDR3 contains 14 residues. Germline-derived CDR1 and CDR2 are SGHKS and YYEKEE (reference sequence). V lost 2 bases to trimming and J lost 0 bases, with 6 bases between them.

This clonotype was detected many times. The chain carries TRBV29-1 and TRBJ1-2; a weak D match, TRBD1 (6 bases). Between the trimmed V and J ends, which lost 5 bases and 6 bases, there was a span of 16 bases. The CDR3 runs 13 residues. Germline CDR1 and CDR2: SQVTM and ANQGSEA. In nucleotides, the CDR3 is TGCAGCGTTAGGGACATCCTAGAGGATGGCTACACCTTC. This encodes CSVRDILEDGYTF.

Ten or more counts support this clonotype. The DNA for the CDR3 is TGTGCCAGCACCCTTAACCCAATCGGGCACTACGAGCAGTACTTC. Amino acid sequence: CASTLNPIGHYEQYF. V gene TRBV11-2 combines with J gene TRBJ2-7; D unresolved. The V and J ends lost 7 bases and 3 bases respectively, with 19 bases between them. Looked up from germline, CDR1 is SGHAT and CDR2 is FQNNGV. This CDR3 has 15 residues. Together with reference TRBV11-2 and TRBJ2-7, the CDR3 gives the full variable domain: EAGVAQSPRYKIIEKRQSVAFWCNPISGHATLYWYQQILGQGPKLLIQFQNNGVVDDSQLPKDRFSAERLKGVDSTLKIQPAKLEDSAVYLCASTLNPIGHYEQYFGPGTRLTVT.

This clonotype was detected ten times or more. The gene calls are TRBV13 and TRBJ1-1; 10 bases fit TRBD1. Trimming cost V 5 bases and J 7 bases; bases outside gene matches: 13. The germline CDR1 and CDR2 sequences are PRHDT and FYEKMQ (reference sequence). This CDR3 is 16 amino acids long. The CDR3 is CASSPRGQGGPLEAFF. CDR3 in DNA: TGTGCCAGCAGCCCACGTGGACAGGGGGGCCCTCTTGAAGCTTTCTTT.

This clonotype was seen repeatedly, ten times or more. This chain links TRBV11-2 with TRBJ2-5, with TRBD1 as a possible D gene (5 bases). Germline V gives CDR1 SGHAT, CDR2 FQNNGV. The V gene lost 3 bases and the J gene lost 5 bases, with 7 bases spanning the gap. CDR3 length: 12 residues. The CDR3 region is CASSLNRETQYF. The CDR3 DNA follows: TGTGCCAGCAGCTTGAACAGGGAGACCCAGTACTTC.

The table lists this clonotype with many counts. The chain has TRBV6-1 and TRBJ1-1, with D tentatively TRBD1 (5 bases). V was pared by 2 bases and J by 0 bases, with 13 bases between. This CDR3 region has 16 residues. The germline CDR1 and CDR2 sequences are MNHNS and SASEGT. In DNA, the CDR3 is TGTGCCAGCAGTGAATGGGGGTGGGGTTTGAACACTGAAGCTTTCTTT. This translates into CASSEWGWGLNTEAFF.

There are many counts of this clonotype. CDR3: CSARDGVGRNTIYF. As DNA, the CDR3 is TGCAGTGCTAGAGATGGGGTTGGACGAAACACCATATATTTT. The chain couples TRBV20-1 to TRBJ1-3; D gene unclear. Trimming cost V 0 bases and J 5 bases, with 11 bases left between them. Germline CDR1 reads DFQATT; CDR2 reads SNEGSKA (reference sequence). CDR3 length: 14 residues.

There are many counts of this clonotype. The chain has TRBV28 and TRBJ1-6, with no clear D. Germline V gene data show CDR1 as MDHEN and CDR2 as SYDVKM. CDR3 size: 15 residues. Deletions cut 7 bases from V and 0 bases from J, with 10 bases between. The chain's CDR3 is CASNGGSSYNSPLHF. CDR3 in DNA: TGTGCCAGCAATGGAGGGAGCTCCTATAATTCACCCCTCCACTTT.

There are a few counts of this clonotype. The V and J genes are TRBV20-1 and TRBJ2-7; no definite D call. CDR3 length equals 12 residues. In germline, CDR1 is DFQATT, CDR2 SNEGSKA (reference sequence). Trimming took 1 base from V and 6 from J, leaving 10 bases between them. CDR3 residues: CSARGPWVEQYF. As DNA, the CDR3 is TGCAGTGCTAGAGGTCCGTGGGTCGAGCAGTACTTC.

Many counts were recorded for this clonotype. V gene TRBV25-1 combines with J gene TRBJ1-3; D may be TRBD1 (5 bases). Germline-derived CDR1 and CDR2 are MGHDK and SYGVNS. V lost 6 bases to trimming and J lost 3 bases, with 15 bases between them. The CDR3 runs to 15 residues. The CDR3 is CASSAGSGIGNTIYF. The CDR3 region has the DNA TGTGCCAGCAGCGCAGGGAGCGGTATTGGAAACACCATATATTTT.

In this sample, this clonotype turned up many times. The CDR3 coding sequence is TGTGCCAGTAGTATTTCAGGCCGGAGCAATCAGCCCCAGCATTTT. Translating it yields CASSISGRSNQPQHF. This rearrangement joins TRBV19 to TRBJ1-5; no definite D call. Trimming took off 3 bases at V and 1 base at J, with 10 bases between the two ends. The CDR3 has 15 residues. Germline V gene lookup returns CDR1 LNHDA and CDR2 SQIVND (reference sequence).

This clonotype occurred many times. V gene TRBV7-2 combines with J gene TRBJ2-7; 8 positions match TRBD1. Losses at the gene ends were 2 bases for V and 2 bases for J; bases not matched to a gene: 8. CDR3 size: 16 residues. Germline lookup yields CDR1 SGHTA and CDR2 FQGNSA. The CDR3 DNA sequence: TGTGCCAGCAGCTTACCTCGCCGGACAGGGCCCTACGAGCAGTACTTC. Encoded protein: CASSLPRRTGPYEQYF.

This clonotype was seen ten or more times. The junction shows a germline mismatch at one end, possibly a read error. This chain joins TRBV27 and TRBJ2-7; TRBD1 aligns across 7 bases. The CDR3 runs 15 residues. CDR1 is MNHEY, CDR2 SMNVEV, per germline (reference sequence). The CDR3 loop reads CASSLSILDRYEQYF. The CDR3 bases are TGTGCCAGCAGTTTATCGATCCTGGACAGGTACGAGCAGTATTTC.

For this clonotype: Possible read error: a much larger clone is one base away. This rearrangement joins TRBV12-3 or TRBV12-4 to TRBJ2-2, with TRBD2 matching over 12 bases. The CDR3 covers 16 residues. The CDR3 nucleotides read TGTGCCAGCAGAATCGGACTAGCGGGGAACACCGGGGAGCTGTGTTTT. Its translation is CASRIGLAGNTGELCF.

This clonotype was counted a few times. The gene calls are TRBV12-3 or TRBV12-4 and TRBJ1-1; 7 bases map to TRBD1. The CDR3 is 14 residues long. Trimming took 3 bases from V and 4 from J; bases not matched to a gene: 5. This CDR3 is CASSLKAGGTEAFF. CDR3 sequence (DNA): TGTGCCAGCAGTTTGAAGGCAGGGGGCACTGAAGCTTTCTTT.

Only a few counts were recorded for this clonotype. One end of the junction varies from germline; a read error may be responsible. This chain joins TRBV10-3 and TRBJ2-2; D might be TRBD2 (5 bases). The germline gives CDR1 ENHRY, CDR2 SYGVKD. The CDR3 sequence is 14 residues long. CDR3 sequence reads: CAISDGGYTGELCF. The DNA of the CDR3 is TGTGCCATCAGTGACGGCGGATACACCGGGGAGCTGTGTTTT.

This clonotype was picked up a small number of times. V is TRBV11-2 and J is TRBJ1-5; no firm D call. The CDR3 is 13 residues long. Germline CDR1 SGHAT, CDR2 FQNNGV. The V end was cut by 1 base, the J end by 7 bases, with 8 bases between. CDR3 sequence (DNA): TGTGCCAGCAGCTTAGGTATAGGGCAGCCCCAGCATTTT. Amino acid sequence: CASSLGIGQPQHF. Full variable domain (missing parts from reference TRBV11-2 and TRBJ1-5): EAGVAQSPRYKIIEKRQSVAFWCNPISGHATLYWYQQILGQGPKLLIQFQNNGVVDDSQLPKDRFSAERLKGVDSTLKIQPAKLEDSAVYLCASSLGIGQPQHFGDGTRLSIL.

About this clonotype itself: Since a much larger clone is just one base distant, this may be a read error. The genes are TRBV6-1 and TRBJ1-1; D call uncertain. CDR3 length: 11 amino acids. CDR1 MNHNS and CDR2 SASEGT come from the germline V gene. V gave up 7 bases and J gave up 3 bases, with 6 bases separating them. CDR3: CASIRDTEAFF. DNA of the CDR3: TGTGCCAGCATAAGGGACACTGAAGCTTTCTTT.

V gene TRBV28 combines with J gene TRBJ2-2, with 7 bases identical to TRBD1. V lost 8 bases, J lost 4 bases, and 7 bases stayed unmatched. This CDR3 region has 14 residues. Looked up from germline, CDR1 is MDHEN and CDR2 is SYDVKM. The CDR3 DNA sequence: TGTGCCAGCCTGGGGACAGTTGGCACCGGGGAGCTGTTTTTT. This codes for CASLGTVGTGELFF.

This clonotype came up many times. The genes are TRBV12-3 or TRBV12-4 and TRBJ2-7; D remains ambiguous. The CDR3 totals 13 residues. V was pared by 3 bases and J by 0 bases, with 6 bases between. CDR3: CASSLYTSYEQYF. CDR3 bases: TGTGCCAGCAGTTTGTACACCTCCTACGAGCAGTACTTC.

This clonotype showed up many times. The rearrangement uses TRBV3-1 and TRBJ1-1; D gene ambiguous. The germline V gene has CDR1 LGHDT and CDR2 YNNKEL (reference sequence). The V end lost 4 bases, the J end lost 5 bases, and 8 bases lay between the germline ends. This CDR3 has 12 amino acids. CDR3 protein: CASSRGVTEAFF. CDR3 sequence (DNA): TGTGCCAGCAGCCGAGGTGTTACTGAAGCTTTCTTT.

This clonotype was seen a handful of times. The chain employs TRBV18 and TRBJ1-2; D perhaps matches TRBD1 (6 bases). Germline assignment: CDR1 KGHSH and CDR2 LQKENI. Deletions cut 4 bases from V and 6 bases from J, with 12 bases between. This CDR3 spans 13 amino acids. CDR3 DNA sequence: TGTGCCAGCTCACAACAGGGTTTTGATGGCTACACCTTC. Translating it yields CASSQQGFDGYTF.

This clonotype was counted many times. The genes are TRBV5-1 and TRBJ2-6; D not resolved. This CDR3 spans 17 amino acids. From germline, CDR1 is SGHRS and CDR2 YFSETQ. With 1 base removed from V and 0 bases from J, the gap between germline ends came to 11 bases. CDR3: CASSLRILISGANVLTF. In DNA, the CDR3 is TGCGCCAGCAGCTTGAGGATACTTATCTCTGGGGCCAACGTCCTGACTTTC.

In its sample, this clonotype was seen many times. V is TRBV20-1 and J is TRBJ1-2; D gene ambiguous. V dropped 0 bases and J dropped 4 bases, with 9 bases sitting between them. This CDR3 is 13 amino acids long. In germline, CDR1 is DFQATT, CDR2 SNEGSKA (reference sequence). CDR3 nucleotide sequence: TGCAGTGCTAGAGATTCGGGGAGCTATGGCTACACCTTC. It specifies CSARDSGSYGYTF.

This clonotype appeared many times. The chain combines TRBV12-3 or TRBV12-4 with TRBJ2-7, with D possibly called TRBD1 or TRBD2 (6 bases each). The CDR3 is made up of 15 amino acids. With 3 bases removed from V and 5 bases from J, the gap between germline ends came to 17 bases. CDR3 loop: CASSLGAEGPDEQYF. CDR3 DNA sequence: TGTGCCAGCAGTTTGGGGGCGGAGGGACCCGACGAGCAGTACTTC.